The entry below gives a single TCR beta chain sequence along with its context. The germline V gene encodes CDR1 MDHEN and CDR2 SYDVKM. CDR3 length equals 14 residues. The trim removed 5 bases at V and 3 bases at J, leaving 5 bases unmatched. Only in-frame clones appear in the TCRdb table, and some are missing; sequencing was by immunoSEQ multiplex PCR. The table has about 77,000 clones, 80% to 95% seen once. This entry comes from a study of OX40 agonist ivuxolimab in advanced cancers. V and J are TRBV28 and TRBJ1-2; TRBD1 matches 8 bases. This sequence was found in an adult with an advanced solid tumor such as melanoma, head and neck, liver or kidney cancer. The sequences come from CD4+ or CD8+ T cells sorted from blood, collected in a trial of the OX40 agonist ivuxolimab. The CDR3 reads CASSLMGQDYGYTF. CDR3 DNA: TGTGCCAGCAGTCTCATGGGACAGGACTATGGCTACACCTTC.